This entry lists 5 T cell receptor beta chains sequenced from one sample in a study of identical twins. TCRdb redid the calling of the 5' RACE reads with MiXCR, one entry per CDR3 protein. Of more than 1.5 million distinct CDR3 sequences in the sample, around a third were seen once. Material for sequencing was cord blood. The receptors were sampled from a newborn girl in good health.

The chain is built from TRBV7-7 and TRBJ2-4; 7 bases map to TRBD1. Germline V CDR1 and CDR2: SSHAT, FNYEAQ (reference sequence). J lost 1 base, V lost 2 bases, and 5 bases had no gene match. This CDR3 is 16 amino acids long. For the CDR3, the DNA is TGTGCCAGCAGCTTAACGGACAGGTGGGCCAAAAACATTCAGTACTTC. Translating it yields CASSLTDRWAKNIQYF.

This clonotype was seen only a few times. V is TRBV11-3 and J is TRBJ2-1, with 13 nucleotides matching TRBD2. Germline assignment: CDR1 SGHNT and CDR2 YENEEA. The V segment lost 5 bases and the J segment 7 bases; nucleotides outside the gene matches: 2. This CDR3 contains 14 residues. CDR3 protein: CASSTSGRENEQFF. The CDR3 DNA reads as TGTGCCAGCAGCACTAGCGGGAGGGAAAATGAGCAGTTCTTC.

The rearrangement uses TRBV24-1 and TRBJ2-5; no clear D. V was trimmed by 0 bases and J by 0 bases, leaving 7 bases between them. The CDR3 contains 15 residues. Germline CDR1 KGHDR, CDR2 SFDVKD. The CDR3 loop is CATSDLRRNQETQYF. In DNA, the CDR3 is TGTGCCACCAGTGATTTGAGGCGTAACCAAGAGACCCAGTACTTC.

The V call is TRBV5-1, the J call TRBJ1-1; D unclear. The CDR3 runs to 15 residues. Per germline, CDR1 SGHRS and CDR2 YFSETQ. V lost 4 bases to trimming and J lost 0 bases, with 13 bases between them. Here the CDR3 DNA reads TGCGCCAGCAGCCTAAAGGCCATTGTGAACACTGAAGCTTTCTTT. Its translation is CASSLKAIVNTEAFF. Variable domain in full (rest from reference TRBV5-1 and TRBJ1-1): KAGVTQTPRYLIKTRGQQVTLSCSPISGHRSVSWYQQTPGQGLQFLFEYFSETQRNKGNFPGRFSGRQFSNSRSEMNVSTLELGDSALYLCASSLKAIVNTEAFFGQGTRLTVV.

This clonotype has a handful of counts. The chain uses TRBV7-2 and TRBJ1-4; D gene unclear. The CDR3 runs to 15 residues. The germline CDR1 and CDR2 sequences are SGHTA and FQGNSA. Trimming shortened V by 5 bases and J by 8 bases, and 18 bases separated the two germline ends. CDR3 amino acids: CASSKPRRSYEKLFF. CDR3 coding DNA: TGTGCCAGCAGCAAGCCCCGAAGGTCATACGAAAAACTGTTTTTT.